Shown below are 20 T cell receptor beta chains from a single sample sequenced in a study of T cell clonotyping in hematopoietic cell transplantation. Clones were read by immunoSEQ multiplex PCR, and TCRdb kept only the in-frame ones, dropping some. The table lists tens of thousands of clones, about 95% of them singletons. The sample's time point: recipient sample about 28 days before transplant, after cytoreduction. The specimen was peripheral blood mononuclear cells, collected before stem cell transplant. The receptors derive from a woman in her forties or fifties with acute myeloid leukemia. Some clones in this sample may be carry-over from other donors' samples.

The rearrangement links TRBV4-1 to TRBJ2-3; D is undetermined. The CDR3 runs to 15 residues. Trimming took off 1 base at V and 2 bases at J, with 10 bases between the two ends. Per the germline V gene, CDR1 is MGHRA and CDR2 is YSYEKL. The chain's CDR3 is CASSQGSGFTDTQYF. CDR3 DNA: TGCGCCAGCAGCCAAGGATCCGGATTCACAGATACGCAGTATTTT.

The CDR3 sequence is CASSQDMAQYF. The DNA of the CDR3 is TGCGCCAGCAGCCAAGATATGGCCCAGTACTTC. The chain combines TRBV4-1 with TRBJ2-5; unclear D gene. Trimming removed 0 bases at V and 9 bases at J, with 5 bases between. This CDR3 has 11 amino acids. The V gene's germline CDR1 is MGHRA and CDR2 YSYEKL.

The chain carries TRBV7-2 and TRBJ2-5, with D possibly being TRBD2 (6 bases). The CDR3 loop spans 15 amino acids. Germline V gene sequence: CDR1 SGHTA, CDR2 FQGNSA. Deletions cut 0 bases from V and 5 bases from J, with 13 bases between. The CDR3 here is CASSLALAVRETQYF. The CDR3 coding sequence is TGTGCCAGCAGCTTAGCACTAGCCGTGAGGGAGACCCAGTACTTC.

The chain uses TRBV2 and TRBJ1-4; weak D call: TRBD1 (6 bases). Germline values: CDR1 SNHLY, CDR2 FYNNEI. Trimming removed 11 bases at V and 1 base at J, with 14 bases between. The CDR3 totals 14 residues. CDR3 protein: CASRQAQTNEKLFF. The CDR3 nucleotides are TGTGCCTCCCGACAGGCACAAACTAATGAAAAACTGTTTTTT.

This clone has a single count. The chain joins TRBV29-1 to TRBJ2-2, with D uncertain. The CDR3 has 12 residues. The V gene's germline CDR1 is SQVTM and CDR2 ANQGSEA. V lost 5 bases, J lost 4 bases, and 8 bases lay in between. The CDR3 DNA is TGCAGCGTTCTCAAGAGCACCGGGGAGCTGTTTTTT. Residues: CSVLKSTGELFF.

This chain connects TRBV28 to TRBJ1-1; 9 bases map to TRBD1. This CDR3 contains 15 residues. The V gene end was trimmed by 7 bases and the J gene end by 0 bases; junction bases not matched to a gene: 6. Germline-derived CDR1 and CDR2 are MDHEN and SYDVKM. The CDR3 bases are TGTGCCAGCACCACACAGGGGGCTATGAACACTGAAGCTTTCTTT. It encodes CASTTQGAMNTEAFF.

This sequence joins TRBV19 and TRBJ2-1, with 10 bases fitting TRBD1. The CDR3 is 14 amino acids. Germline values: CDR1 LNHDA, CDR2 SQIVND (reference sequence). Unmatched junction bases numbered 10, after V lost 9 bases and J lost 8 bases. The CDR3 protein is CASKDRGRVDEQFF. The CDR3 nucleotides read TGTGCCAGCAAAGACAGGGGGCGGGTGGATGAGCAGTTCTTC.

The chain couples TRBV11-3 to TRBJ2-3; the match to TRBD2 covers 7 bases. The germline V gene has CDR1 SGHNT and CDR2 YENEEA. This CDR3 is built from 15 residues. The junction had 10 bases not matched to a gene; V was cut back by 5 bases and J by 5 bases. Here the CDR3 reads CASSPERDRRDTQYF. CDR3 coding DNA: TGTGCCAGCAGCCCTGAGCGGGATAGAAGAGATACGCAGTATTTT. Full variable domain (missing parts from reference TRBV11-3 and TRBJ2-3): EAGVVQSPRYKIIEKKQPVAFWCNPISGHNTLYWYLQNLGQGPELLIRYENEEAVDDSQLPKDRFSAERLKGVDSTLKIQPAELGDSAVYLCASSPERDRRDTQYFGPGTRLTVL.

This chain joins TRBV6-1 and TRBJ1-5, with 7 bases lining up with TRBD1. Germline loops: CDR1 MNHNS, CDR2 SASEGT. The CDR3 is 18 residues long. Germline trimming cut 1 base from V and 6 bases from J; bases unmatched to any gene: 15. For the CDR3, the DNA is TGTGCCAGCAGTGAAGGTCGGAGCCCCCGGGACAGACCTCAGCCCCAGCATTTT. This encodes CASSEGRSPRDRPQPQHF.

The genes are TRBV5-1 and TRBJ2-7; D remains unclear. CDR3 length equals 13 residues. The germline CDR1 and CDR2 sequences are SGHRS and YFSETQ. The germline V and J ends were trimmed by 2 bases and 2 bases, with 8 bases remaining between them. The CDR3 DNA reads as TGCGCCAGCAGCTTCTCAGAGCCCTACGAGCAGTACTTC. It yields the protein CASSFSEPYEQYF. Supplemented by reference TRBV5-1 and TRBJ2-7, the full variable domain reads KAGVTQTPRYLIKTRGQQVTLSCSPISGHRSVSWYQQTPGQGLQFLFEYFSETQRNKGNFPGRFSGRQFSNSRSEMNVSTLELGDSALYLCASSFSEPYEQYFGPGTRLTVT.

V is TRBV2 and J is TRBJ1-2; D unresolved. This CDR3 is built from 12 residues. Germline lookup yields CDR1 SNHLY and CDR2 FYNNEI. V shed 8 bases and J shed 4 bases, with 11 bases lying between them. This CDR3 is CASARGGYGYTF. Written as DNA, the CDR3 is TGTGCCAGCGCTCGGGGTGGCTATGGCTACACCTTC.

The V gene is TRBV30, the J gene TRBJ2-3; D not certain. Trimming shortened V by 2 bases and J by 6 bases, and 12 bases separated the two germline ends. CDR1 and CDR2 from the germline V gene are GTSNPN and SVGIG (reference sequence). This CDR3 is built from 13 residues. The CDR3, as DNA: TGTGCCTGGAGTCACAGTGGGTTGGATACGCAGTATTTT. This gives the protein CAWSHSGLDTQYF.

The rearrangement links TRBV4-1 to TRBJ1-5; D is unclear. V was cut by 0 bases and J by 6 bases, with 12 bases left in between. The germline V gene has CDR1 MGHRA and CDR2 YSYEKL. This CDR3 comprises 15 residues. This CDR3 reads CASSQDQPVGQPQHF. CDR3 in DNA: TGCGCCAGCAGCCAAGATCAACCGGTTGGTCAGCCCCAGCATTTT.

The chain recombines TRBV4-1 with TRBJ1-1, with D maybe TRBD1 (6 bases). Trimming removed 1 base at V and 1 base at J, with 10 bases between. The CDR3 loop spans 15 amino acids. Germline values: CDR1 MGHRA, CDR2 YSYEKL. For the CDR3, the DNA is TGCGCCAGCAGCCAAGCGACAGGACCGAACACTGAAGCTTTCTTT. Its translation is CASSQATGPNTEAFF.

This clone turned up a few times. The chain has TRBV29-1 and TRBJ2-7; D gene uncertain. Germline V gives CDR1 SQVTM, CDR2 ANQGSEA. Trimming removed 3 bases at V and 6 bases at J, with 15 bases between. The CDR3 runs to 13 residues. CDR3 in DNA: TGCAGCGTTGATGGCGGACCATCTGGCGAGCAGTACTTC. Translated, it gives CSVDGGPSGEQYF.

The chain uses TRBV9 and TRBJ2-2, with D perhaps assigned TRBD1 or TRBD2 (5 bases each). CDR1 SGDLS and CDR2 YYNGEE come from the germline V gene. The CDR3 loop spans 13 amino acids. Trimming took off 2 bases at V and 7 bases at J, with 9 bases between the two ends. In nucleotides, the CDR3 is TGTGCCAGCAGCGTCGGGACGGGCGGGGAGCTGTTTTTT. It yields the protein CASSVGTGGELFF.

The rearrangement uses TRBV6-6 and TRBJ2-2; 8 nucleotides align to TRBD2. This CDR3 has 15 amino acids. With V trimmed by 2 bases and J by 4 bases, 3 bases remained unmatched. Germline CDR1 reads MNHNY; CDR2 reads SVGAGI (reference sequence). CDR3 bases: TGTGCCAGCAGTTACGGGACTAGGTCCACCGGGGAGCTGTTTTTT. It is translated as CASSYGTRSTGELFF.

The count of this clone is one. The chain uses TRBV10-3 and TRBJ1-1; D may be TRBD1 (6 bases). Germline assignment: CDR1 ENHRY and CDR2 SYGVKD. Trimming stripped 8 bases from V and 0 bases from J, with 7 bases between. The CDR3 runs to 12 residues. CDR3: CAIGQLNTEAFF. DNA of the CDR3: TGTGCCATCGGACAGTTGAACACTGAAGCTTTCTTT.

The gene calls are TRBV27 and TRBJ1-2; 7 bases fit TRBD1. From germline, CDR1 is MNHEY and CDR2 SMNVEV (reference sequence). The J segment lost 4 bases and the V segment lost 5 bases, leaving 7 bases of the junction unmatched. The CDR3 has 14 amino acids. CDR3: CASSPTGQAYGYTF. The CDR3 DNA reads as TGTGCCAGCAGTCCCACCGGACAGGCCTATGGCTACACCTTC.

V usage is TRBV27 and J usage is TRBJ2-1; D is tentatively TRBD1 or TRBD2 (5 bases each). V gave up 2 bases and J gave up 5 bases, with 10 bases separating them. There are 14 residues in the CDR3. The V gene's germline CDR1 is MNHEY and CDR2 SMNVEV (reference sequence). CDR3 nucleotide sequence: TGTGCCAGCAGTTTACGAGGGACGAACAATGAGCAGTTCTTC. Encoded protein: CASSLRGTNNEQFF.